This entry lists 18 T cell receptor beta chains sequenced from one sample in a study of blood T cell repertoires in COVID-19. Repertoires were generated with immunoSEQ multiplex PCR, while TCRdb's copy carries only in-frame clones and drops some. Of 160,000 or so clones detected, just under 80% appear once; the ten largest clones hold 11% to 15%. Sequencing was carried out using peripheral blood. Receptors originate from a woman older than 75 with acute or convalescent COVID-19.

The V call is TRBV28, the J call TRBJ2-1; TRBD2 agrees at 11 bases. The CDR3 totals 15 residues. V shed 4 bases, J shed 5 bases, and the junction held 4 bases outside the gene matches. Germline CDR1 MDHEN, CDR2 SYDVKM. This chain's CDR3 is CASSYSGRAHNEQFF. CDR3 coding DNA: TGTGCCAGCAGTTATAGCGGGAGGGCCCACAATGAGCAGTTCTTC.

This clone is a singleton in its sample. The chain uses TRBV18 and TRBJ2-2; 7 bases map to TRBD2. This CDR3 spans 13 amino acids. Germline CDR1 reads KGHSH; CDR2 reads LQKENI. The ends lost 3 bases at V and 6 bases at J; junction bases unmatched: 1. CDR3 residues: CASSPAGAGELFF. The CDR3 nucleotides read TGTGCCAGCTCACCTGCGGGGGCCGGGGAGCTGTTTTTT.

CDR3 sequence (DNA): TGCGCCAGCAGCTCACCCGACAGGGCTTTCTACGAGCAGTACTTC. This codes for CASSSPDRAFYEQYF. V usage is TRBV5-1 and J usage is TRBJ2-7; TRBD1 aligns across 7 bases. The CDR3 loop spans 15 amino acids. CDR1 is SGHRS and CDR2 is YFSETQ in the germline V gene. V dropped 3 bases and J dropped 3; count of bases not matched to a gene: 9.

The chain uses TRBV18 and TRBJ1-1; a weak D match, TRBD1 (6 bases). Germline values: CDR1 KGHSH, CDR2 LQKENI. The CDR3 has 15 amino acids. The ends were cut back, 3 bases at V and 2 bases at J, with 13 bases in the middle. CDR3 in DNA: TGTGCCAGCTCACCCCGACAGGCTCGAAACACTGAAGCTTTCTTT. Translation: CASSPRQARNTEAFF.

V gene TRBV5-1 combines with J gene TRBJ2-5, with D uncertain. Germline V gene sequence: CDR1 SGHRS, CDR2 YFSETQ. V lost 1 base and J 3 bases, leaving 4 bases between the germline ends. This CDR3 comprises 12 residues. The CDR3 DNA is TGCGCCAGCAGCTTGACAGAAGAGACCCAGTACTTC. Residues: CASSLTEETQYF. The full variable domain, rest sourced from reference TRBV5-1 and TRBJ2-5, is KAGVTQTPRYLIKTRGQQVTLSCSPISGHRSVSWYQQTPGQGLQFLFEYFSETQRNKGNFPGRFSGRQFSNSRSEMNVSTLELGDSALYLCASSLTEETQYFGPGTRLLVL.

The chain uses TRBV5-1 and TRBJ1-1, with no clear D. The ends were cut back, 1 base at V and 8 bases at J, with 15 bases in the middle. From germline, CDR1 is SGHRS and CDR2 YFSETQ. The CDR3 spans 14 residues. CDR3 in DNA: TGCGCCAGCAGCTTGATAGACCGGGGTCCAGAAGCTTTCTTT. It encodes CASSLIDRGPEAFF.

The chain has TRBV5-1 and TRBJ1-1; tentative D call: TRBD1 (6 bases). This CDR3 contains 16 residues. The V gene's germline CDR1 is SGHRS and CDR2 YFSETQ. V dropped 2 bases and J dropped 7 bases, with 21 bases sitting between them. Here the CDR3 reads CASSFSAIQGVGEAFF. CDR3 DNA: TGCGCCAGCAGCTTTAGCGCTATACAGGGAGTCGGTGAAGCTTTCTTT.

The genes are TRBV27 and TRBJ1-5, with 7 bases that match TRBD1. This CDR3 contains 16 residues. Per the germline V gene, CDR1 is MNHEY and CDR2 is SMNVEV (reference sequence). Trimming at V came to 1 base and at J to 2 bases, leaving 5 bases not matched to a gene. For the CDR3, the DNA is TGTGCCAGCAGTTTATTAGGGGGCGCGGGCAATCAGCCCCAGCATTTT. As protein: CASSLLGGAGNQPQHF.

In DNA form, the CDR3 reads TGCGCCAGCATCGGGGGAACCTCTGGAAACACCATATATTTT. Its protein product is CASIGGTSGNTIYF. The rearrangement joins TRBV10-2 to TRBJ1-3; TRBD1 might be the D (5 bases). The germline V and J ends were trimmed by 7 bases and 0 bases, with 10 bases remaining between them. The CDR3 runs 14 residues. The V gene's germline CDR1 is WSHSY and CDR2 SAAADI.

The genes are TRBV28 and TRBJ2-7, with D possibly being TRBD2 (5 bases). Trimming shortened V by 5 bases and J by 6 bases, and 11 bases separated the two germline ends. Germline-derived CDR1 and CDR2 are MDHEN and SYDVKM. The CDR3 has 12 amino acids. The CDR3 loop reads CASSKTIFEQYF. In nucleotides, the CDR3 is TGTGCCAGCAGTAAGACTATTTTCGAGCAGTACTTC.

The rearrangement uses TRBV24-1 and TRBJ2-1, with 8 positions matching TRBD2. Germline-derived CDR1 and CDR2 are KGHDR and SFDVKD. V shed 9 bases, J shed 5 bases, and the junction held 5 bases outside the gene matches. The length of the CDR3 is 13 residues. The CDR3 spells CATAGLAHNEQFF. Here the CDR3 DNA reads TGTGCCACCGCCGGACTAGCCCACAATGAGCAGTTCTTC.

V and J are TRBV19 and TRBJ1-5; D might be TRBD1 (5 bases). This CDR3 is built from 14 residues. V was cut by 10 bases and J by 3 bases, with 16 bases left in between. Germline V gene lookup returns CDR1 LNHDA and CDR2 SQIVND (reference sequence). The CDR3 DNA reads TGTGCCACCAGGGAAGGCGGGATCAATCAGCCCCAGCATTTT. The encoded protein is CATREGGINQPQHF.

This sequence joins TRBV7-8 and TRBJ1-5, with 7 positions matching TRBD1. From germline, CDR1 is SGHVS and CDR2 FQNEAQ. After removal of 4 bases from V and 6 bases from J, the junction contained 9 bases not matched to a gene. The CDR3 runs to 15 residues. CDR3 DNA: TGTGCCAGCAGCTCCTACAGGGGAGAAGGTCAGCCCCAGCATTTT. This gives the protein CASSSYRGEGQPQHF.

The V call is TRBV2, the J call TRBJ2-7; 8 bases map to TRBD1. Losses at the gene ends were 6 bases for V and 0 bases for J; bases not matched to a gene: 13. The germline V gene has CDR1 SNHLY and CDR2 FYNNEI. CDR3 size: 17 residues. The chain's CDR3 is CASRTGAIYPLSYEQYF. CDR3 bases: TGTGCCAGCAGGACAGGGGCGATTTACCCCCTCTCCTACGAGCAGTACTTC. Full variable domain (missing parts from reference TRBV2 and TRBJ2-7): EPEVTQTPSHQVTQMGQEVILRCVPISNHLYFYWYRQILGQKVEFLVSFYNNEISEKSEIFDDQFSVERPDGSNFTLKIRSTKLEDSAMYFCASRTGAIYPLSYEQYFGPGTRLTVT.

The V call is TRBV5-5, the J call TRBJ1-2; 8 nucleotides line up with TRBD1. The CDR3 extends over 15 amino acids. Germline V gene sequence: CDR1 SGHKS, CDR2 YYEKEE (reference sequence). V gave up 4 bases and J gave up 6 bases; unmatched junction bases: 11. CDR3 DNA sequence: TGTGCCAGCAGCCGTCAGGGGGCGCAGATCGATGGCTACACCTTC. Protein product: CASSRQGAQIDGYTF.

The rearrangement uses TRBV5-5 and TRBJ2-1; D call uncertain. Looked up from germline, CDR1 is SGHKS and CDR2 is YYEKEE (reference sequence). The CDR3 loop spans 11 amino acids. The V and J ends lost 0 bases and 9 bases respectively, with 4 bases between them. CDR3 sequence reads: CASSLDREQFF. The CDR3 coding sequence is TGTGCCAGCAGCTTGGATCGTGAGCAGTTCTTC.

The V call is TRBV3-1 (or the pseudogene TRBV3-2), the J call TRBJ1-3; no clear D gene. The V gene lost 6 bases and the J gene lost 4 bases, with 13 bases spanning the gap. Germline V gene data show CDR1 as LGHDT and CDR2 as YNNKEL (reference sequence). This CDR3 is built from 14 residues. The chain's CDR3 is CASRLSPHGNTIYF. CDR3 DNA: TGTGCCAGCAGACTAAGCCCTCACGGAAACACCATATATTTT.

This chain uses TRBV6-5 with TRBJ2-2; maybe TRBD1 (7 bases). This CDR3 is 16 amino acids long. V lost 0 bases and J lost 5, with 13 bases in between. CDR1 and CDR2 (germline): MNHEY, SVGAGI. The CDR3: CASSYSRGARTGELFF. The CDR3 DNA is TGTGCCAGCAGTTACTCCAGGGGGGCGCGAACCGGGGAGCTGTTTTTT.